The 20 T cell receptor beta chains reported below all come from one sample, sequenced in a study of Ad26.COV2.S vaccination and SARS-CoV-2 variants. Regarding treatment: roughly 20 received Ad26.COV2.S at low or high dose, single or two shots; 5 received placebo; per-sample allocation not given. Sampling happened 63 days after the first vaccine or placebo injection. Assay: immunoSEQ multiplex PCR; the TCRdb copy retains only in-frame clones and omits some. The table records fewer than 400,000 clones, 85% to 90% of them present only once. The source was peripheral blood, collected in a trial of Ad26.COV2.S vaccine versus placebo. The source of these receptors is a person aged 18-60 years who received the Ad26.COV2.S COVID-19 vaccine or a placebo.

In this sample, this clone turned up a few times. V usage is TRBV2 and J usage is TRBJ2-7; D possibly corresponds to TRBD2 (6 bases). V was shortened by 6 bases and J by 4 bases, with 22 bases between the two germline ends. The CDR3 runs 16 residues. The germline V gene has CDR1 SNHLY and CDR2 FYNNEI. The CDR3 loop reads CASRASSGGETYEQYF. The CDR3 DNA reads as TGTGCCAGCAGGGCAAGTTCGGGCGGGGAGACATACGAGCAGTACTTC.

The chain's CDR3 is CASSFGPGETQYF. CDR3 DNA: TGTGCCAGCAGTTTTGGGCCCGGGGAGACCCAGTACTTC. This chain connects TRBV12-3 or TRBV12-4 to TRBJ2-5; D not resolved. Trimming removed 3 bases from V and 5 bases from J, with 10 bases in between. The CDR3 spans 13 residues.

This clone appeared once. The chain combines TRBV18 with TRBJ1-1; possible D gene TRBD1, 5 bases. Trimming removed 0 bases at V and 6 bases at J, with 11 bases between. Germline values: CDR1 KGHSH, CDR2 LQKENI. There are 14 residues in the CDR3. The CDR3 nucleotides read TGTGCCAGCTCACCACCGGGGGGATCTCCTGAAGCTTTCTTT. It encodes CASSPPGGSPEAFF.

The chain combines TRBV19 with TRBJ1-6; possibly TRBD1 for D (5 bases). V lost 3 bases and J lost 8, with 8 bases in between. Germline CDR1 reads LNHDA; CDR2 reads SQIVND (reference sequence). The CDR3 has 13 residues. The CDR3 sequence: CASSIWGDSPLHF. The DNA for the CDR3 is TGTGCCAGTAGTATCTGGGGGGATTCACCCCTCCACTTT.

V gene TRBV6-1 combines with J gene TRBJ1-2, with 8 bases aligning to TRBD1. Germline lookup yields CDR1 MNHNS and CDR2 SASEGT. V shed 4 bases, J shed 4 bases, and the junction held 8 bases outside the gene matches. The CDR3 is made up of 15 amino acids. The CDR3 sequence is CASSGADREAYGYTF. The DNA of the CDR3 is TGTGCCAGCAGTGGAGCGGACAGGGAAGCCTATGGCTACACCTTC.

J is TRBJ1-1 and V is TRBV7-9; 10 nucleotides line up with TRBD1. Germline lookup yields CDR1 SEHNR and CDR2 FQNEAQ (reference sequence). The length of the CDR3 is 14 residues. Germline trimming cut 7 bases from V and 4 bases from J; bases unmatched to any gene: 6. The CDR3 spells CASTDRGLSTEAFF. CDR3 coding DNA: TGTGCCAGCACTGACAGGGGGCTTAGCACTGAAGCTTTCTTT.

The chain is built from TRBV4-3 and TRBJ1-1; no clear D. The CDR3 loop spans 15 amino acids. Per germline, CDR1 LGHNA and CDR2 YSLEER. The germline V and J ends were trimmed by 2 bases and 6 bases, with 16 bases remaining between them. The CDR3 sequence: CASSQSHGHGAEAFF. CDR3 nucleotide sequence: TGCGCCAGCAGCCAATCGCACGGCCATGGAGCTGAAGCTTTCTTT.

The chain's CDR3 is CASSSTPATNEKLFF. CDR3 DNA sequence: TGTGCCAGCAGCAGTACTCCTGCAACTAATGAAAAACTGTTTTTT. The chain recombines TRBV5-4 with TRBJ1-4; D remains ambiguous. Germline loops: CDR1 SGHNT, CDR2 YYREEE (reference sequence). CDR3 length equals 15 residues. The V gene lost 4 bases and the J gene lost 0 bases, with 10 bases spanning the gap.

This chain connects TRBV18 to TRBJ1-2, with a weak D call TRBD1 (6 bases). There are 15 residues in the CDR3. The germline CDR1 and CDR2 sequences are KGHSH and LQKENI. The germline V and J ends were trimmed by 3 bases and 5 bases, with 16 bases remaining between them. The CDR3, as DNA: TGTGCCAGCTCACCGTACAGGGTGGGAGATTATGGCTACACCTTC. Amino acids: CASSPYRVGDYGYTF. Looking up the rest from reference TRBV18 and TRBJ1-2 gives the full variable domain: NAGVMQNPRHLVRRRGQEARLRCSPMKGHSHVYWYRQLPEEGLKFMVYLQKENIIDESGMPKERFSAEFPKEGPSILRIQQVVRGDSAAYFCASSPYRVGDYGYTFGSGTRLTVV.

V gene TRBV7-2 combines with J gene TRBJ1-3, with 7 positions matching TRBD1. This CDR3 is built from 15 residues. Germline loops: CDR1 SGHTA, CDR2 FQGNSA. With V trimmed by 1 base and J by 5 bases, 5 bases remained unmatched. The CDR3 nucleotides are TGTGCCAGCAGCTTAGGAGACAGGGAGAGAAACACCATATATTTT. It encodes CASSLGDRERNTIYF.

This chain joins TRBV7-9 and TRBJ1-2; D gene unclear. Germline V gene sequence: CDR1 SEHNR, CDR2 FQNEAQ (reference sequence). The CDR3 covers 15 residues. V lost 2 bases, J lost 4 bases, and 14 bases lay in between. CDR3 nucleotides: TGTGCCAGCAGCTTAACGGGGAACCCCCCCTATGGCTACACCTTC. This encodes CASSLTGNPPYGYTF.

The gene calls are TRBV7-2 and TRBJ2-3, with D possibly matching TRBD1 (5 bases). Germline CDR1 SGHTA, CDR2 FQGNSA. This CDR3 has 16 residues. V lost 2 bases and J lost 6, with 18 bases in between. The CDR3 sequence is CASSLYQGAPGDTQYF. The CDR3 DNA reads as TGTGCCAGCAGCTTATATCAAGGGGCGCCAGGGGATACGCAGTATTTT.

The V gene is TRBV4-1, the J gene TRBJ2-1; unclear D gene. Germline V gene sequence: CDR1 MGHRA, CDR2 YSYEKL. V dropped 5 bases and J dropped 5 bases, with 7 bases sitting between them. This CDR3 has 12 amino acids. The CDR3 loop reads CASSSAHNEQFF. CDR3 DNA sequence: TGCGCCAGCAGCTCAGCGCACAATGAGCAGTTCTTC.

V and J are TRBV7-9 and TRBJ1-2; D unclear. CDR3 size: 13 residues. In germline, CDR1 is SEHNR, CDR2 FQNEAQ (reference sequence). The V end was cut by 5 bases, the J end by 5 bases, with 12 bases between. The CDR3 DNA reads TGTGCCAGCAGCCTAGACTATTTATATGGCTACACCTTC. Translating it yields CASSLDYLYGYTF.

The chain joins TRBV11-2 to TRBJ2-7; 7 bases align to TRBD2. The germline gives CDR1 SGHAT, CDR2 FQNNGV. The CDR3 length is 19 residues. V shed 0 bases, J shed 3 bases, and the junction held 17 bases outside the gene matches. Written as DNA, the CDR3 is TGTGCCAGCAGCTTAGACGTCCTAACAAGACTAGCTCACTACTACGAGCAGTACTTC. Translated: CASSLDVLTRLAHYYEQYF.

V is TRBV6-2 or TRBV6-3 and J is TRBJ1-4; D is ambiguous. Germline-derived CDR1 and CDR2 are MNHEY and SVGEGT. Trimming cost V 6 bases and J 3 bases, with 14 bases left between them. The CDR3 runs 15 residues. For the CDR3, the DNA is TGTGCCAGCAGCGACACCGGGAGACCTAATGAAAAACTGTTTTTT. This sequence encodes CASSDTGRPNEKLFF.

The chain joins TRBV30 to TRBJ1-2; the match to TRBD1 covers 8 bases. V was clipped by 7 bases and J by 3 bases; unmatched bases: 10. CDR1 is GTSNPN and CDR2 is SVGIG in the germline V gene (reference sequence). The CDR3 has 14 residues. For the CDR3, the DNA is TGTGCCTCAGATCAGGGGGCGCGGGACTATGGCTACACCTTC. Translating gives CASDQGARDYGYTF.

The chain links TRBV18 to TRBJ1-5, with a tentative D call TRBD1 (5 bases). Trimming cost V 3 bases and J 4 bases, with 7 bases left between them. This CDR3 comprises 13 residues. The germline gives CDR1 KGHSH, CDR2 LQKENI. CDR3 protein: CASSPGENQPQHF. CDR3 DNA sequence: TGTGCCAGCTCACCGGGGGAAAATCAGCCCCAGCATTTT.

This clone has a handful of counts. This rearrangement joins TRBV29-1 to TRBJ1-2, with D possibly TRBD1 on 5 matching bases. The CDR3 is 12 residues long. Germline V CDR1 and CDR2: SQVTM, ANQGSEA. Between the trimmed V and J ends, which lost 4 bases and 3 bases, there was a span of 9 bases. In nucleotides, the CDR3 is TGCAGCGTTGCTGGGACGGACTATGGCTACACCTTC. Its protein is CSVAGTDYGYTF.

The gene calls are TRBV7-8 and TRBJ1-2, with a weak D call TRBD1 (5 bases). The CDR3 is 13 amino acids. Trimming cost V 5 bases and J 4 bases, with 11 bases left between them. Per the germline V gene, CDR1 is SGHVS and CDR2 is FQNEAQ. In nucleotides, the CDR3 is TGTGCCAGCAGCCCCGCGCAGGGCTATGGCTACACCTTC. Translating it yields CASSPAQGYGYTF.